A selection of T cell receptor beta chains follows, all from one sample in a study of metastatic and nonmetastatic thyroid tumors. TCRdb re-clonotyped the PCR reads via MiXCR. The table lists some 52,000 clones, over 15% of them singletons. Material: blood. These TCRs come from a female donor with papillary thyroid cancer or a benign thyroid nodule (not recorded which). Some clones in this sample may be carry-over from other donors' samples. The CDR3 runs from the conserved cysteine through the conserved F or W. Each record gives: J gene, clone size, D gene, CDR3 length, V gene, CDR3 DNA, CDR3 protein. A D gene is named only where the DNA matches it firmly. Clone size, where shown, is once, few, many, or a class for clones that have expanded.

J: TRBJ2-6; size: many; D: .; length: 15; V: TRBV28; DNA: TGTGCCAGCAGTTTATTAAGGGCTGGGGCCAACGTCCTGACTTTC; CDR3: CASSLLRAGANVLTF
J: TRBJ1-2; size: few; D: TRBD1; length: 14; V: TRBV12-3/TRBV12-4; DNA: TGTGCCAGCAAAAACGGAGGACAGGGGGTAGGCTACACCTTT; CDR3: CASKNGGQGVGYTF
J: TRBJ2-3; size: many; D: .; length: 18; V: TRBV20-1; DNA: TGCAGTGCTAGAGAATCCCATTTAGGCTTAGCGGGCACAGATACGCAGTATTTT; CDR3: CSARESHLGLAGTDTQYF
J: TRBJ2-7; size: many; D: TRBD1; length: 14; V: TRBV20-1; DNA: TGCAGTGTCCTGGGGGACAGGAACTCCTACGAGCAGTACTTC; CDR3: CSVLGDRNSYEQYF
J: TRBJ1-2; size: many; D: .; length: 14; V: TRBV12-3/TRBV12-4; DNA: TGTGCCAGCACCCCGGGGGGAAGTAACTATGGCTACACCTTC; CDR3: CASTPGGSNYGYTF
J: TRBJ2-4; size: once; D: .; length: 15; V: TRBV6-1; DNA: TGTGCCAGCAGTGAAGCGGGCCTAGCCAAAAACATTCAGTACTTC; CDR3: CASSEAGLAKNIQYF
J: TRBJ1-1; size: few; D: .; length: 16; V: TRBV28; DNA: TGTGCCAGCGGACCCCCTCCGACAGGAATTAACACTGAAGCTTTCTTT; CDR3: CASGPPPTGINTEAFF
J: TRBJ2-5; size: .; D: .; length: 13; V: TRBV7-7; DNA: TGTGCTAGCACGGGGCAGAGCCAAGAGGCCCAGTACTTC; CDR3: CASTGQSQEAQYF
J: TRBJ2-4; size: few; D: TRBD1; length: 16; V: TRBV6-1; DNA: TGTGCCAGCAGGCCGGGACAGGACGGTACTTTTAACATTCAGTACTTC; CDR3: CASRPGQDGTFNIQYF
J: TRBJ2-2; size: many; D: TRBD2; length: 14; V: TRBV11-3; DNA: TGTGCCAGCAGCGCGGGAGTTGGCACCGGGGAGCTGTTTTTT; CDR3: CASSAGVGTGELFF
J: TRBJ2-1; size: many; D: .; length: 14; V: TRBV9; DNA: TGTGCCAGCAGCGGCGGGACGACTAACAATGAGCAGTTCTTC; CDR3: CASSGGTTNNEQFF
J: TRBJ2-1; size: many; D: .; length: 13; V: TRBV20-1; DNA: TGCAGTGCTAGAGATCTCGAGTTCAATGAGCAGTTCTTC; CDR3: CSARDLEFNEQFF
J: TRBJ2-7; size: .; D: TRBD2; length: 11; V: TRBV12-3/TRBV12-4; DNA: TGTGTCAGTACTAGCGGCCACGAGCAGTACTTC; CDR3: CVSTSGHEQYF
J: TRBJ2-7; size: .; D: TRBD2; length: 14; V: TRBV5-1; DNA: TGCGCCAGCAGCCCGACTAGCGGGAGGCTCGAGCAGTACTTC; CDR3: CASSPTSGRLEQYF
J: TRBJ2-7; size: many; D: .; length: 12; V: TRBV19; DNA: TGTGCCAGTAGTTTCCAGGGCTACCATCTGTACTTC; CDR3: CASSFQGYHLYF
J: TRBJ2-7; size: many; D: .; length: 13; V: TRBV27; DNA: TGTGCCAGCAGTGAACAATCTTCCTACGAGCAGTACTTC; CDR3: CASSEQSSYEQYF
J: TRBJ2-7; size: many; D: .; length: 13; V: TRBV29-1; DNA: TGCAGCGTTGATGACCGGGACACCTACGAGCAGTACTTC; CDR3: CSVDDRDTYEQYF
J: TRBJ2-1; size: few; D: TRBD2; length: 14; V: TRBV15; DNA: TGTGCCATCAGCCGCGCGGGAGGTGTGGATGAGCAGTTCTTC; CDR3: CAISRAGGVDEQFF
J: TRBJ2-2; size: many; D: TRBD2; length: 17; V: TRBV5-1; DNA: TGCGCCAGCAGCTTGGATCCTAGCGGTACGAACACCGGGGAGCTGTTTTTT; CDR3: CASSLDPSGTNTGELFF
J: TRBJ1-1; size: many; D: .; length: 13; V: TRBV30; DNA: TGTGCCTGTCTTAGATCTTATGCCACTGAAGCTTTCTTT; CDR3: CACLRSYATEAFF
J: TRBJ1-1; size: .; D: .; length: 14; V: TRBV12-3/TRBV12-4; DNA: TGTGCCAGCAGGGACAGAACCATGAAAACTGAGGCTTTCTTT; CDR3: CASRDRTMKTEAFF
J: TRBJ2-2; size: few; D: .; length: 15; V: TRBV6-1; DNA: TGTGCCAGCAGTTGGTTAACGAAGGGGTCAGGGGAGCTGTTTTTT; CDR3: CASSWLTKGSGELFF
J: TRBJ2-2; size: many; D: TRBD2; length: 17; V: TRBV7-3; DNA: TGTGCCAGCAGCCCAATGGGAGGGTTACAAATCACCGGGGAGCTGTTTTTT; CDR3: CASSPMGGLQITGELFF
J: TRBJ1-5; size: .; D: TRBD1; length: 15; V: TRBV30; DNA: TGTGCCTGGAGTGTGGGACAGGGGAGCAATCAGCCCCAGCATTTT; CDR3: CAWSVGQGSNQPQHF
J: TRBJ1-1; size: .; D: TRBD1; length: 13; V: TRBV18; DNA: TGTGCCAGCTCACTCGGACAGGGCCCTGAAGCTTTCTTT; CDR3: CASSLGQGPEAFF
J: TRBJ2-7; size: once; D: .; length: 13; V: TRBV30; DNA: TGTGCCTGGAGTGGGGGCATATCCTACGAGCAGTACTTC; CDR3: CAWSGGISYEQYF
J: TRBJ2-3; size: many; D: TRBD2; length: 20; V: TRBV9; DNA: TGTGCCAGCAGCGCCCGTCGACTAGCGGGAGGCCCTATTGACACAGATACGCAGTATTTT; CDR3: CASSARRLAGGPIDTDTQYF
J: TRBJ2-7; size: few; D: TRBD1; length: 16; V: TRBV6-6; DNA: TGTGCCAGCATTTACACCGACAGGGGGCGCGGGTACGAGCATTACTTC; CDR3: CASIYTDRGRGYEHYF
J: TRBJ2-2; size: many; D: .; length: 13; V: TRBV4-2; DNA: TGTGCCAGCACGCTCGGGGGCACCGGGGAGCTGTTTTTT; CDR3: CASTLGGTGELFF
J: TRBJ2-7; size: many; D: .; length: 13; V: TRBV15; DNA: TGTGCCACCAGCCCCCAGGGGGGATACGAGCAGTACTTC; CDR3: CATSPQGGYEQYF
J: TRBJ1-2; size: few; D: TRBD1; length: 15; V: TRBV6-1; DNA: TGTGCCAGCAGTGAACCTCACAGGGGCAACTATGGCTACACCTTC; CDR3: CASSEPHRGNYGYTF